The next 19 T cell receptor beta chains were all read from a single sample in a study of blood T cell repertoires in COVID-19 (dated by TCRdb to the early 2020s). The library came from the immunoSEQ multiplex PCR assay. TCRdb limited this immuneACCESS table to in-frame rearrangements with V and J called. A share of clones is missing; checked studies link under half to unresolved V genes, and the rest is unexplained. This sample gives 85,000 to 100,000 clones in total; about 91% of them show up just once. Of the sample, around 2.2% falls within the top ten clones. The sequenced sample consisted of peripheral blood. All receptors derive from a man between 50 and 59 years old with COVID-19, enrolled during active disease.

There are a few counts of this clone. The chain couples TRBV7-3 to TRBJ2-3; 8 bases line up with TRBD2. CDR3 size: 15 residues. CDR1 SGHTA and CDR2 FQGTGA come from the germline V gene. The V and J ends lost 1 base and 2 bases, in that order; junction bases with no gene match: 2. The CDR3 bases are TGTGCCAGCAGCTTAAGCGGGGGGCTCACAGATACGCAGTATTTT. It is translated as CASSLSGGLTDTQYF.

This clone was counted a single time. The chain has TRBV6-5 and TRBJ1-1; 11 nucleotides line up with TRBD1. The CDR3 runs 13 residues. The J segment lost 5 bases and the V segment lost 8 bases, leaving 4 bases of the junction unmatched. Germline V gene data show CDR1 as MNHEY and CDR2 as SVGAGI. The CDR3 DNA sequence: TGTGCCAGCCGATGGGACAGGGGGACTGAAGCTTTCTTT. Amino acid sequence: CASRWDRGTEAFF.

The chain links TRBV18 to TRBJ1-1, with TRBD1 matching 11 bases. The CDR3 consists of 15 residues. Germline V gene data show CDR1 as KGHSH and CDR2 as LQKENI. J lost 6 bases, V lost 4 bases, and 7 bases had no gene match. In DNA, the CDR3 is TGTGCCAGCTCACAAATGGACAGGGGGCCAGCTGAAGCTTTCTTT. This codes for CASSQMDRGPAEAFF.

The rearrangement uses TRBV7-2 and TRBJ1-4, with 8 bases matching TRBD1. Germline trimming cut 2 bases from V and 17 bases from J; bases unmatched to any gene: 10. The CDR3 is made up of 13 amino acids. Looked up from germline, CDR1 is SGHTA and CDR2 is FQGNSA. CDR3 nucleotide sequence: TGTGCCAGCAGCTTACTCGTCGGACAGGGATTATTTTTT. Translation: CASSLLVGQGLFF.

The chain uses TRBV11-1 and TRBJ1-6, with TRBD1 as a possible D gene (5 bases). CDR1 SGHAT and CDR2 FQDESV come from the germline V gene (reference sequence). The CDR3 spans 14 residues. Trimming removed 3 bases at V and 8 bases at J, with 11 bases between. CDR3 sequence reads: CASSFQGSYSPLHF. CDR3 DNA: TGTGCCAGCAGCTTTCAGGGATCTTATTCACCCCTCCACTTT.

The rearrangement links TRBV6-1 to TRBJ1-2, with TRBD1 as a possible D gene (5 bases). Germline V gene data show CDR1 as MNHNS and CDR2 as SASEGT. The CDR3 is 15 amino acids. V was cut by 1 base and J by 3 bases, with 12 bases left in between. For the CDR3, the DNA is TGTGCCAGCAGTGAAGGGGGGGGGACGGACTATGGCTACACCTTC. Its protein is CASSEGGGTDYGYTF.

This chain connects TRBV7-2 to TRBJ2-7; D might be TRBD2 (6 bases). There are 14 residues in the CDR3. The V gene lost 5 bases and the J gene lost 4 bases, with 15 bases spanning the gap. Germline CDR1 SGHTA, CDR2 FQGNSA. For the CDR3, the DNA is TGTGCCAGCAGCCCACACCTAGCGACTTACGAGCAGTACTTC. As protein: CASSPHLATYEQYF.

V usage is TRBV4-2 and J usage is TRBJ2-6, with TRBD1 identical over 7 bases. The CDR3 extends over 16 amino acids. The germline CDR1 and CDR2 sequences are LGHNA and YNFKEQ. With V trimmed by 4 bases and J by 3 bases, 6 bases remained unmatched. CDR3 sequence: CASSLTTGVGANVLTF. The CDR3 coding sequence is TGTGCCAGCAGCCTCACCACAGGGGTTGGGGCCAACGTCCTGACTTTC.

The V gene is TRBV5-1, the J gene TRBJ2-5, with 9 bases aligning to TRBD1. Germline trimming cut 4 bases from V and 5 bases from J; bases unmatched to any gene: 12. Looked up from germline, CDR1 is SGHRS and CDR2 is YFSETQ. The CDR3 runs to 16 residues. The CDR3 DNA reads TGCGCCAGCAGCCAAAGGACAGGGGTGGTATGGGAGACCCAGTACTTC. Its protein is CASSQRTGVVWETQYF.

The CDR3 DNA is TGCGCCAGCAGCTCCGGGACAGGGGGCGGGGAGACCCAGTACTTC. Residues: CASSSGTGGGETQYF. The chain combines TRBV5-1 with TRBJ2-5, with TRBD1 matching over 12 bases. This CDR3 spans 15 amino acids. The ends lost 3 bases at V and 5 bases at J; junction bases unmatched: 5. Germline values: CDR1 SGHRS, CDR2 YFSETQ.

This chain joins TRBV6-1 and TRBJ1-6; no definite D call. The germline CDR1 and CDR2 sequences are MNHNS and SASEGT. Between the trimmed V and J ends, which lost 2 bases and 5 bases, there was a span of 13 bases. The CDR3 is 16 amino acids. CDR3 sequence: CASSESVQSHNSPLHF. The CDR3 bases are TGTGCCAGCAGTGAATCCGTACAGTCCCATAATTCACCCCTCCACTTT.

The chain couples TRBV5-6 to TRBJ1-1; D gene ambiguous. The CDR3 has 15 residues. Deletions cut 6 bases from V and 3 bases from J, with 18 bases between. CDR1 is SGHDT and CDR2 is YYEEEE in the germline V gene. CDR3 loop: CASTRGSWVDTEAFF. For the CDR3, the DNA is TGTGCCAGCACCCGAGGGTCGTGGGTGGACACTGAAGCTTTCTTT. Using reference TRBV5-6 and TRBJ1-1 for the parts outside the CDR3, the full variable domain is DAGVTQSPTHLIKTRGQQVTLRCSPKSGHDTVSWYQQALGQGPQFIFQYYEEEERQRGNFPDRFSGHQFPNYSSELNVNALLLGDSALYLCASTRGSWVDTEAFFGQGTRLTVV.

The rearrangement links TRBV5-1 to TRBJ1-4; D is possibly TRBD1 (6 bases). The germline V gene encodes CDR1 SGHRS and CDR2 YFSETQ. CDR3 length equals 16 residues. The V gene lost 0 bases and the J gene lost 8 bases, with 17 bases spanning the gap. The CDR3 nucleotides are TGCGCCAGCAGCTTGGCCGGTCCGGGACAAGGGGAAAAACTGTTTTTT. Amino acids: CASSLAGPGQGEKLFF.

The chain couples TRBV29-1 to TRBJ1-2; D is unclear. Germline lookup yields CDR1 SQVTM and CDR2 ANQGSEA. Trimming took 4 bases from V and 2 from J, leaving 8 bases between them. The CDR3 covers 12 residues. In nucleotides, the CDR3 is TGCAGCGTTGTACTAGGAAACTATGGCTACACCTTC. Amino acid sequence: CSVVLGNYGYTF.

The rearrangement links TRBV5-1 to TRBJ2-2, with 9 nucleotides matching TRBD2. CDR3 length: 16 residues. CDR1 is SGHRS, CDR2 YFSETQ, per germline. V lost 0 bases to trimming and J lost 5 bases; unmatched junction nucleotides: 5. The CDR3 region is CASSLVAGDPTGELFF. Here the CDR3 DNA reads TGCGCCAGCAGCTTGGTAGCGGGGGATCCAACCGGGGAGCTGTTTTTT.

The rearrangement links TRBV4-1 to TRBJ2-1; tentatively, D is TRBD2 (6 bases). Between the trimmed V and J ends, which lost 2 bases and 6 bases, there was a span of 8 bases. Germline CDR1 and CDR2: MGHRA and YSYEKL. The CDR3 has 13 residues. The CDR3 DNA is TGCGCCAGCAGCCAATCGGGGGTCAATGAGCAGTTCTTC. It specifies CASSQSGVNEQFF.

The chain couples TRBV19 to TRBJ1-3; D possibly corresponds to TRBD1 (5 bases). The germline V gene encodes CDR1 LNHDA and CDR2 SQIVND (reference sequence). V was cut by 8 bases and J by 4 bases, with 12 bases left in between. The CDR3 extends over 13 amino acids. CDR3 sequence: CASSMNRGNTIYF. As DNA, the CDR3 is TGTGCCAGTTCCATGAACAGGGGAAACACCATATATTTT.

The chain couples TRBV7-9 to TRBJ2-1; D perhaps matches TRBD2 (6 bases). The V and J ends lost 11 bases and 1 base respectively, with 15 bases between them. The CDR3 is 14 amino acids. CDR1 and CDR2 (germline): SEHNR, FQNEAQ (reference sequence). The CDR3 DNA sequence: TGTGCCTCAGATGGGGACTTTTCCTACAATGAGCAGTTCTTC. Translating gives CASDGDFSYNEQFF. Based on the CDR3 plus reference TRBV7-9 and TRBJ2-1, the full variable domain is DTGVSQNPRHKITKRGQNVTFRCDPISEHNRLYWYRQTLGQGPEFLTYFQNEAQLEKSRLLSDRFSAERPKGSFSTLEIQRTEQGDSAMYLCASDGDFSYNEQFFGPGTRLTVL.

The chain carries TRBV30 and TRBJ2-3; 10 bases match TRBD1. V lost 4 bases and J lost 4; bases outside the gene matches: 8. This CDR3 contains 15 residues. Germline-derived CDR1 and CDR2 are GTSNPN and SVGIG (reference sequence). The CDR3, as DNA: TGTGCCTGGACATCCGGGACAGGGGAGGCAGATACGCAGTATTTT. It codes for CAWTSGTGEADTQYF.